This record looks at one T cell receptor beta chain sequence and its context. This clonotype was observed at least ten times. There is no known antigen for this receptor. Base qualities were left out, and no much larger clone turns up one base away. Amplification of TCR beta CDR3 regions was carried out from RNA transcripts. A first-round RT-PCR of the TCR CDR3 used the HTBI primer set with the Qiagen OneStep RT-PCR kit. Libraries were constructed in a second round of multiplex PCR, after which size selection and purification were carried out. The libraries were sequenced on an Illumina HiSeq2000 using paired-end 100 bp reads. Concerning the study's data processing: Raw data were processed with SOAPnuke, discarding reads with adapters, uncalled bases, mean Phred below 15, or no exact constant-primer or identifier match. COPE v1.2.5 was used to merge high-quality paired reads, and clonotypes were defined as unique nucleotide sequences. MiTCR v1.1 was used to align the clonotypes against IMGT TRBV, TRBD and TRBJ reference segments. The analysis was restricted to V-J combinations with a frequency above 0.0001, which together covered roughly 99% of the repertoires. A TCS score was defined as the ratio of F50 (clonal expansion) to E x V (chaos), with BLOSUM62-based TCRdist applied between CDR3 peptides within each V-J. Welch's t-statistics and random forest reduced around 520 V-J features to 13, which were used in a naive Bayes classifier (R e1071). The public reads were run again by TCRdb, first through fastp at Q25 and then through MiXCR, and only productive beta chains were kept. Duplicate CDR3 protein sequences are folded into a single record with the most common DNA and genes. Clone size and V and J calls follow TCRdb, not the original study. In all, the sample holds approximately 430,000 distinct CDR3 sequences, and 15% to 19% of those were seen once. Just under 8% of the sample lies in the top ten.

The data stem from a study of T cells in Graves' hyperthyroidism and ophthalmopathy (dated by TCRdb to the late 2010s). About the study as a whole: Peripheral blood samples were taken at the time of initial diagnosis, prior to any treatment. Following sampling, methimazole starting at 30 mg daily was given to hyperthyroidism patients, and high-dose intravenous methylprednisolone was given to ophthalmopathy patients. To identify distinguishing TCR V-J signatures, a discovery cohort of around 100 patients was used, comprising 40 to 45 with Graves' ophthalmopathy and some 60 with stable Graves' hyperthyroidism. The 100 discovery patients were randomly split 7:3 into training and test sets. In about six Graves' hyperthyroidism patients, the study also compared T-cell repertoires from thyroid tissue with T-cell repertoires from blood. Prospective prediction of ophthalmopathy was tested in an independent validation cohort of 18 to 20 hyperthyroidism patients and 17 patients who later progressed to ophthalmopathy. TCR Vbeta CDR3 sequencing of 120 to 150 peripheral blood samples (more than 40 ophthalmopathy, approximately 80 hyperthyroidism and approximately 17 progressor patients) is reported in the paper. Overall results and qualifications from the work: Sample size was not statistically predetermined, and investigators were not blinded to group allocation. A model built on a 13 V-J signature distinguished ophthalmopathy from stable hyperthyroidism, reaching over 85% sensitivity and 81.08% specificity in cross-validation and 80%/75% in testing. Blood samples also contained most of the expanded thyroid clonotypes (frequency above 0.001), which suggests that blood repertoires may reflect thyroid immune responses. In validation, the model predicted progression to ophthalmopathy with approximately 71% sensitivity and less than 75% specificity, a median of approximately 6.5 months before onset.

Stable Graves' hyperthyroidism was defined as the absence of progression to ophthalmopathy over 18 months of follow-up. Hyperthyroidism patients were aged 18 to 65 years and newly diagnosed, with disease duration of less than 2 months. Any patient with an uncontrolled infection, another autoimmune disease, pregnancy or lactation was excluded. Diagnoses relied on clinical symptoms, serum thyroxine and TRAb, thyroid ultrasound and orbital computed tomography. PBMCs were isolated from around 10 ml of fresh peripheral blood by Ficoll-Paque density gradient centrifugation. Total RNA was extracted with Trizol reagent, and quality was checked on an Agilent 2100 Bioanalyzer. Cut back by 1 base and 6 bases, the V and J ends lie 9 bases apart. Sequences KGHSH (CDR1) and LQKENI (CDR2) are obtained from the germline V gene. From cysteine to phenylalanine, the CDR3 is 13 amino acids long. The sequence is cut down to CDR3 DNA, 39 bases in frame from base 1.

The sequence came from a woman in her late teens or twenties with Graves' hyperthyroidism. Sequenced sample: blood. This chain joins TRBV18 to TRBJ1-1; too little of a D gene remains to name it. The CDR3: CASSPQGTPEAFF. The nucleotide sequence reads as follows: TGTGCCAGCTCACCACAGGGAACCCCTGAAGCTTTCTTT.